The 5 T cell receptor delta chains reported below all come from one sample, sequenced in a study of Vδ1+ human thymocytes. These receptors have no identified antigens. Findings and caveats of the study: Thymic TRG and TRD repertoires appeared highly polyclonal.

RNA was extracted from the cells and then reverse transcribed. The CDR3 regions were amplified by multiplex PCR from V-gene primers to a constant-region primer. TCRdb re-analyzed the multiplex PCR reads via CATT. In the table there are about 75,000 delta-chain clones, around 35% of which are singletons. What was sequenced was Vdelta1+ gamma-delta thymocytes from the thymus. Regarding subset: FACS-sorted CD3+ TCRalphabeta- TCRVdelta1+ TCRVdelta2- thymocytes. The receptors derive from a boy less than two years old who had congenital heart surgery.

V gene TRDV1 combines with J gene TRDJ1, with 8 bases matching TRDD2. The CDR3 runs 18 residues. The germline V gene has CDR1 TSWWSYY and CDR2 QGS. Losses at the gene ends were 2 bases for V and 7 bases for J; bases not matched to a gene: 18. CDR3 nucleotides: TGTGCTCTTGGGGAAAAAGGGATGCTTCCTACGGGACCCTGTAAACTCATCTTT. Protein product: CALGEKGMLPTGPCKLIF.

This clone was found a few times. This rearrangement joins TRDV1 to TRDJ1, with no clear D. Germline V lookup: CDR1 TSWWSYY, CDR2 QGS. This CDR3 spans 14 amino acids. Trimming removed 5 bases at V and 2 bases at J, with 12 bases between. The CDR3 loop is CALGPAVRTDKLIF. CDR3 DNA sequence: TGTGCTCTTGGGCCGGCCGTACGAACCGATAAACTCATCTTT.

This clone was detected a few times. The gene calls are TRDV1 and TRDJ1; TRDD3 matches 10 bases. The CDR3 totals 21 residues. The germline CDR1 and CDR2 sequences are TSWWSYY and QGS. Germline trimming cut 0 bases from V and 0 bases from J; bases unmatched to any gene: 16. CDR3 in DNA: TGTGCTCTTGGGGAACTCCGTCCTCCCTTACTGGGGGATGCGTACACCGATAAACTCATCTTT. Translating gives CALGELRPPLLGDAYTDKLIF.

This clone was counted a single time. This sequence joins TRDV1 and TRDJ1; D possibly matches TRDD2 or TRDD3 (9 bases each). The V and J ends lost 4 bases and 0 bases respectively, with 39 bases between them. This CDR3 has 24 residues. CDR1 is TSWWSYY, CDR2 QGS, per germline. CDR3 residues: CALGAFLPGTGGPAPSLYTDKLIF. CDR3 coding DNA: TGTGCTCTTGGGGCCTTCCTACCCGGTACTGGGGGACCAGCCCCCTCTCTTTACACCGATAAACTCATCTTT.

V and J are TRDV1 and TRDJ1; D is uncertain. Looked up from germline, CDR1 is TSWWSYY and CDR2 is QGS. V shed 4 bases and J shed 0 bases, with 6 bases lying between them. The CDR3 sequence is 13 residues long. This CDR3 is CALGGNHTDKLIF. The DNA of the CDR3 is TGTGCTCTTGGGGGGAATCACACCGATAAACTCATCTTT.